This T cell receptor (beta chain) was profiled in a study of T cells after posttransplantation cyclophosphamide. Profiling relied on immunoSEQ multiplex PCR, and the TCRdb table lists in-frame clones only, not all of them. The sample contains around 6,800 clones, none of them singletons. V dropped 4 bases and J dropped 5 bases, with 9 bases sitting between them. The germline CDR1 and CDR2 sequences are SQVTM and ANQGSEA. The CDR3 is 12 residues long. Findings of the study overall: TRB overlap between skin or GI tissue T cells and blood was limited. Later post-transplant blood repertoires were often dominated by donor CD8+ memory clones. Recipient CMV seropositivity and CMV reactivation strongly tracked TRB clonality.

Treatment was busulfan-fludarabine conditioning, a marrow graft, and cyclophosphamide on days +3 and +4. In this sample, this clone turned up many times. Antigen specificity is unknown. The source is a young adult male patient who received an allogeneic stem cell transplant from an unrelated donor, was CMV-positive, and had acute and chronic GVHD. The graft donor may account for some of the T cells. The specimen was PBMCs, collected after an allogeneic stem cell transplant with post-transplant cyclophosphamide. The V gene is TRBV29-1, the J gene TRBJ1-5; maybe TRBD1 (6 bases). The CDR3 region is CSVGSGDQPQHF. The CDR3, as DNA: TGCAGCGTTGGTTCAGGGGATCAGCCCCAGCATTTT.